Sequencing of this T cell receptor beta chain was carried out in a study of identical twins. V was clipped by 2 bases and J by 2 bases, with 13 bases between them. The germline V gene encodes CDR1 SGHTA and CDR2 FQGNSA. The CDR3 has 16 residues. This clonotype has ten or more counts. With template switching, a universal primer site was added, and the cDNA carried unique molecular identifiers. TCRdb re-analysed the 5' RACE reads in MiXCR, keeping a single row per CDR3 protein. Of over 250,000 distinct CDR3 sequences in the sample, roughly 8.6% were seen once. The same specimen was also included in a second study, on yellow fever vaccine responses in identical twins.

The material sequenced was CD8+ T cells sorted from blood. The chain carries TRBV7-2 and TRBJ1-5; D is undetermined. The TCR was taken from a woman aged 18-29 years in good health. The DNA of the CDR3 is TGTGCCAGCAGCTTAACGGTATGGGATGGCAATCAGCCCCAGCATTTT. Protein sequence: CASSLTVWDGNQPQHF.